The next 2 T cell receptor beta chains were all read from a single sample in a study of regulatory T cells in long-lasting Graves disease (dated by TCRdb to the early 2020s). The time point label on this specimen signifies: persistent/refractory GD, antithyroid drugs over 5 years with positive TRAb. For both TCR sequencing and RNA sequencing, RNA was extracted from PBMCs in TRIzol. Libraries were built with multiplex PCR. Sequencing was performed on an Illumina HiSeq 4000. iRepertoire HTBI primers and Arm-PCR amplification of CDR3 regions were used to construct TCR beta libraries. TCRdb's own reprocessing of the public reads used fastp at Q25 and MiXCR and kept productive beta chains. Each CDR3 protein appears once, grouped with its most common genes and DNA. Across this sample there are roughly 300,000 distinct CDR3 sequences, with around 23% seen only once. Of the sample, roughly 50% is held by the ten largest clones.

The input for sequencing was peripheral blood mononuclear cells (PBMCs), taken when the disease was refractory, from a patient treated with antithyroid drugs. The source of these receptors is a female donor with Graves disease.

There are a few counts of this clonotype. The genes are TRBV19 and TRBJ1-4, with a weak D call TRBD1 (5 bases). Trimming took off 5 bases at V and 8 bases at J, with 12 bases between the two ends. The germline V gene has CDR1 LNHDA and CDR2 SQIVND (reference sequence). The CDR3 covers 13 residues. The CDR3 sequence is CASSVQVEEKLFF. CDR3 nucleotides: TGTGCCAGTAGTGTACAGGTGGAGGAAAAACTGTTTTTT.

In its sample, this clonotype was seen a few times. This chain joins TRBV20-1 and TRBJ1-5; D perhaps matches TRBD1 (5 bases). V was cut by 6 bases and J by 6 bases, with 12 bases left in between. CDR3 length equals 12 residues. Germline V gene data show CDR1 as DFQATT and CDR2 as SNEGSKA (reference sequence). The DNA for the CDR3 is TGCAGTGCACTGGGAGGGGCTCAGCCCCAGCATTTT. It is translated as CSALGGAQPQHF.